The present T cell receptor beta chain was sequenced within a study of T cell clusters in autoimmune cytopenias. Multiplex touch-down PCR amplified TRB using TRB-A and TRB-B pools in one tube. TCRdb reprocessed the multiplex PCR reads; each CDR3 protein has one entry and no DNA is given. Its table lists about 8,100 distinct CDR3 sequences. Each sample's input was approximately 270 ng genomic DNA, some 38,000 genome equivalents. Germline V gives CDR1 MNHEY, CDR2 SMNVEV (reference sequence). The CDR3 loop spans 15 amino acids. To note about this clonotype: Its specificity is not known.

Findings of the study overall: Primary autoimmune cytopenia patients appeared to lack physiological T cell clusters present in healthy donors. TRB repertoire shifts in secondary cytopenia and chronic lymphocytic leukemia mostly reflected lymphoma, not autoimmunity. No cluster-lack signature appeared between secondary cytopenia and chronic lymphocytic leukemia patients, apparently due to lymphoma masking.

The receptor comes from a human donor with an autoimmune cytopenia or autoimmune hepatitis (not recorded which). Sequenced input: peripheral blood. V gene TRBV27 combines with J gene TRBJ2-5. CDR3 loop: CASSKAHTRQETQYF.